This TCR beta chain was sequenced in a study of T-cell reconstitution after alpha-beta-depleted transplantation in children. Germline assignment: CDR1 SQVTM and CDR2 ANQGSEA. The CDR3 extends over 14 amino acids. The V segment lost 6 bases and the J segment 1 base; nucleotides outside the gene matches: 7. A few counts support this clonotype. Its antigen is as yet unknown. Study findings and constraints: The study traced high day-60 TCRbeta diversity in some patients to surviving recipient T cells and thymic progenitors. Alpha-beta T cells about two months after transplant reportedly derived from several hundred expanded graft clones. T-cell numbers and diversity one year post-transplant derived largely from freshly generated T cells.

Preparation of the TCRbeta library involved a method that used unique molecular identifiers. One entry per CDR3 protein results from TCRdb running MiXCR on the PCR reads. The sample consists of about 280,000 distinct CDR3 sequences, around a tenth of them appearing once. The chain employs TRBV29-1 and TRBJ1-1; 8 nucleotides agree with TRBD1. This material consisted of peripheral blood, taken 180 days after TCRalphabeta/CD19-depleted stem cell transplant. The sequence came from a male patient under 10 years old who had a stem cell transplant for chronic granulomatous disease, so the T cells may come from the graft donor. This chain's CDR3 is CSVGLGTGNTEAFF. As DNA, the CDR3 is TGCAGCGTCGGGTTGGGGACAGGGAACACTGAAGCTTTCTTT.